This T cell receptor (beta chain) was documented in a study of T cell clonality in common variable immunodeficiency. Study-level points and caveats: T cell subpopulation sequencing would be needed to explain CVID clonality. Reportedly, TCR beta sequences from common variable immunodeficiency showed fewer deletions and N-nucleotide insertions.

This clone was detected many times. What it binds is unknown. The sequence runs out 3 residues before the end of the CDR3; the remainder is reconstructed from the germline J gene. Sequencing used immunoSEQ multiplex PCR; TCRdb keeps in-frame clones, though not all of them. The table lists 45,000 to 70,000 clones, with no singletons. V was trimmed by 4 bases and J by 2 bases, leaving 18 bases between them. The CDR3 is made up of 16 amino acids. CDR1 is SNHLY and CDR2 is FYNNEI in the germline V gene. The sequence was collected from a person aged 18 to 75 in good health. The chain carries TRBV2 and TRBJ2-7, with D possibly matching TRBD1 (6 bases). The sample comprised peripheral blood mononuclear cells. CDR3 residues: CASSGLGFRGTYEQYF. CDR3 DNA, as far as it was read: TGTGCCAGCAGTGGGTTGGGGTTTAGGGGGACCTACGAG.